The 27 T cell receptor beta chains below come from one sample, sequenced in a study of post-analysis software for immune sequencing data. Whole-study findings and limits: Four to six TRBV segments were more frequent in patients than controls; TRBV5-6, TRBV5-1 and TRBV20-1 belonged to this group.

The antigens for these receptors are not known. Sequencing libraries made from TCR beta cDNA carried unique molecular identifiers. TCRdb passed the PCR reads through MiXCR, listing each CDR3 protein once. Altogether some 800,000 distinct CDR3 sequences are present, about half being singletons, with the ten largest covering roughly 5.2%. Sequenced input: blood. These receptors were obtained from a girl aged 5 to 17 with multiple sclerosis.

The chain recombines TRBV29-1 with TRBJ2-7; TRBD2 matches at 10 bases. Germline V lookup: CDR1 SQVTM, CDR2 ANQGSEA. The CDR3 has 15 amino acids. J was trimmed by 0 bases and V by 3 bases; bases with no gene match: 5. The CDR3 DNA reads TGCAGCGTTGAGAGACTAGCGGGTAACTCCTACGAGCAGTACTTC. Its translation is CSVERLAGNSYEQYF.

J is TRBJ2-7 and V is TRBV20-1; 7 positions agree with TRBD2. The V gene end was trimmed by 0 bases and the J gene end by 1 base; junction bases not matched to a gene: 9. The CDR3 totals 16 residues. Germline V gene data show CDR1 as DFQATT and CDR2 as SNEGSKA (reference sequence). The chain's CDR3 is CSARDRPRERSYEQYF. CDR3 DNA sequence: TGCAGTGCTAGAGATCGTCCGCGGGAGCGGTCCTACGAGCAGTACTTC.

This clonotype appeared a few times. This chain joins TRBV9 and TRBJ2-1; 7 bases match TRBD2. The trim removed 0 bases at V and 7 bases at J, leaving 10 bases unmatched. From germline, CDR1 is SGDLS and CDR2 YYNGEE. This CDR3 comprises 16 residues. CDR3 region: CASSVAWGGSLNEQFF. CDR3 coding DNA: TGTGCCAGCAGCGTAGCTTGGGGCGGGAGCTTGAATGAGCAGTTCTTC.

The chain employs TRBV12-3 or TRBV12-4 and TRBJ1-1, with unresolved D. CDR3 length: 11 amino acids. Trimming shortened V by 5 bases and J by 5 bases, and 6 bases separated the two germline ends. The CDR3 protein is CASSAMTEAFF. DNA of the CDR3: TGTGCCAGCAGTGCTATGACTGAAGCTTTCTTT.

The chain employs TRBV7-9 and TRBJ2-4; possibly TRBD2 for D (5 bases). V was cut by 4 bases and J by 3 bases, with 19 bases left in between. From germline, CDR1 is SEHNR and CDR2 FQNEAQ (reference sequence). The CDR3 runs to 17 residues. CDR3 residues: CASSYSGGGRNKNIQYF. The CDR3 DNA sequence: TGTGCCAGCAGCTACTCCGGAGGTGGGAGAAACAAAAACATTCAGTACTTC.

The rearrangement links TRBV3-1 to TRBJ2-7; the D gene is possibly TRBD2 (5 bases). Germline V CDR1 and CDR2: LGHDT, YNNKEL (reference sequence). Trimming pared 2 bases from V and 2 bases from J, leaving 13 bases between. CDR3 size: 15 residues. CDR3 in amino acids: CASSQRERTTYEQYF. CDR3 nucleotides: TGTGCCAGCAGCCAAAGGGAGCGCACCACCTACGAGCAGTACTTC.

This clonotype showed up just a few times. This sequence joins TRBV12-3 or TRBV12-4 and TRBJ1-5; TRBD1 might be the D (6 bases). Deletions cut 6 bases from V and 0 bases from J, with 9 bases between. The CDR3 is made up of 14 amino acids. CDR3 region: CASRQGYSNQPQHF. For the CDR3, the DNA is TGTGCCAGCAGGCAGGGGTATAGCAATCAGCCCCAGCATTTT.

This clonotype has only a few counts. The chain couples TRBV20-1 to TRBJ2-7; TRBD2 matches at 7 bases. The V gene's germline CDR1 is DFQATT and CDR2 SNEGSKA (reference sequence). V lost 1 base to trimming and J lost 0 bases; unmatched junction nucleotides: 3. This CDR3 comprises 14 residues. In nucleotides, the CDR3 is TGCAGTGCTAGAGGTTGGGGGGGCTCCTACGAGCAGTACTTC. Residues: CSARGWGGSYEQYF.

This chain connects TRBV20-1 to TRBJ2-5; unclear D gene. The better agreement between TRBJ2-7 and the DNA end casts doubt on the J call. The CDR3 consists of 11 residues. In germline, CDR1 is DFQATT, CDR2 SNEGSKA (reference sequence). CDR3: CSARRKDEQYF. Written as DNA, the CDR3 is TGCAGTGCCCGTAGGAAAGACGAGCAGTACTTC.

V and J are TRBV5-1 and TRBJ2-7; 11 bases align to TRBD2. The CDR3 totals 16 residues. The germline V gene has CDR1 SGHRS and CDR2 YFSETQ. V lost 3 bases, J lost 5 bases, and 10 bases stayed unmatched. Here the CDR3 reads CASSSVGLAGRDEQYF. The DNA of the CDR3 is TGCGCCAGCAGCTCCGTCGGACTAGCGGGCCGGGACGAGCAGTACTTC.

This clonotype was picked up a small number of times. V usage is TRBV10-3 and J usage is TRBJ1-1, with unresolved D. CDR3 length: 12 amino acids. In germline, CDR1 is ENHRY, CDR2 SYGVKD. Trimming removed 8 bases from V and 1 base from J, with 8 bases in between. CDR3 in amino acids: CAIRGGNTEAFF. CDR3 sequence (DNA): TGTGCCATCCGGGGAGGGAACACTGAAGCTTTCTTT.

The chain links TRBV29-1 to TRBJ2-7, with 9 bases lining up with TRBD1. There are 14 residues in the CDR3. CDR1 SQVTM and CDR2 ANQGSEA come from the germline V gene. J gave up 9 bases and V 2 bases, and 11 bases lay outside the gene matches. This CDR3 reads CSVEYRDRVSAQYF. In nucleotides, the CDR3 is TGCAGCGTTGAATATCGGGACAGGGTATCGGCGCAGTACTTC.

This clonotype was picked up a small number of times. The J gene is TRBJ2-6, the V gene TRBV20-1; D gene uncertain. CDR1 and CDR2 (germline): DFQATT, SNEGSKA (reference sequence). Trimming stripped 6 bases from V and 0 bases from J, with 12 bases between. This CDR3 region has 15 residues. The CDR3 nucleotides read TGCAGTGCCTTCGACGGAACCTCTGGGGCCAACGTCCTGACTTTC. It yields the protein CSAFDGTSGANVLTF.

The chain links TRBV29-1 to TRBJ2-1; D may be TRBD1 (6 bases). The CDR3 runs to 13 residues. Trimming took 2 bases from V and 6 from J, leaving 11 bases between them. Germline V lookup: CDR1 SQVTM, CDR2 ANQGSEA. CDR3 protein: CSVEILQGNEQFF. CDR3 nucleotides: TGCAGCGTTGAAATCCTACAGGGCAATGAGCAGTTCTTC.

This clonotype has just one count. The chain uses TRBV28 and TRBJ2-1; 12 nucleotides align to TRBD2. This CDR3 spans 15 amino acids. Germline lookup yields CDR1 MDHEN and CDR2 SYDVKM. The ends lost 8 bases at V and 5 bases at J; junction bases unmatched: 7. In DNA form, the CDR3 reads TGTGCCAGCGCTCAGGGACTAGCGGGCAACAATGAGCAGTTCTTC. Protein sequence: CASAQGLAGNNEQFF.

The chain joins TRBV24-1 to TRBJ2-1; the D is unclear. Germline V gene sequence: CDR1 KGHDR, CDR2 SFDVKD. V shed 3 bases and J shed 6 bases, with 11 bases lying between them. The CDR3 length is 14 residues. The CDR3 reads CATSDRSQSNEQFF. The CDR3 coding sequence is TGTGCCACCAGTGATAGGAGTCAAAGCAATGAGCAGTTCTTC.

The rearrangement joins TRBV3-1 to TRBJ2-7, with 12 bases lining up with TRBD2. The J call may not be correct, given that the DNA end is closer to TRBJ2-5. The germline V gene encodes CDR1 LGHDT and CDR2 YNNKEL (reference sequence). The CDR3 length is 15 residues. The CDR3 spells CASSPGLAGIKTQYF. The CDR3 bases are TGTGCCAGCAGCCCCGGACTAGCGGGAATCAAGACCCAGTACTTC.

The chain recombines TRBV7-9 with TRBJ2-3; no clear D. The CDR3 has 14 residues. Germline V gene lookup returns CDR1 SEHNR and CDR2 FQNEAQ (reference sequence). V dropped 3 bases and J dropped 2 bases, with 9 bases sitting between them. In DNA form, the CDR3 reads TGTGCCAGCAGCTTCCAGTCGTTCACAGATACGCAGTATTTT. It encodes CASSFQSFTDTQYF.

The chain carries TRBV7-8 and TRBJ2-7; either TRBD1 or TRBD2 may supply D (5 bases each). This CDR3 region has 15 residues. Deletions cut 5 bases from V and 2 bases from J, with 16 bases between. Germline values: CDR1 SGHVS, CDR2 FQNEAQ. CDR3 in DNA: TGTGCCAGCAGCCCCCGGGGCGGCAAAGCCTACGAGCAGTACTTC. Translating it yields CASSPRGGKAYEQYF.

This clonotype was detected only a few times. The CDR3 DNA reads TGTGCCAGCAGCCCAGGCGCTCGCTACAATGAGCAGTTCTTC. As protein: CASSPGARYNEQFF. This chain connects TRBV7-2 to TRBJ2-1; no definite D call. This CDR3 spans 14 amino acids. With 5 bases removed from V and 3 bases from J, the gap between germline ends came to 11 bases. Germline V lookup: CDR1 SGHTA, CDR2 FQGNSA.

The chain links TRBV9 to TRBJ2-7, with TRBD2 identical over 13 bases. The CDR3 totals 15 residues. J lost 7 bases, V lost 0 bases, and 4 bases had no gene match. Germline CDR1 reads SGDLS; CDR2 reads YYNGEE. The CDR3 DNA sequence: TGTGCCAGCAGCGTAGGACTAGCGGGAGGCGTTGAGCAGTACTTC. This translates into CASSVGLAGGVEQYF.

This clonotype was found a few times. Here the CDR3 reads CASSPTGLAVYNEQFF. CDR3 nucleotide sequence: TGTGCCAGCAGCCCCACTGGACTGGCGGTATACAATGAGCAGTTCTTC. The gene calls are TRBV7-8 and TRBJ2-1; tentatively, D is TRBD2 (5 bases). There are 16 residues in the CDR3. V was clipped by 5 bases and J by 4 bases, with 18 bases between them. Per germline, CDR1 SGHVS and CDR2 FQNEAQ.

The CDR3: CATSREPSGAGELFF. The CDR3 nucleotides read TGTGCCACCAGCAGAGAACCATCGGGTGCCGGGGAGCTGTTTTTT. V is TRBV15 and J is TRBJ2-2; D not certain. There are 15 residues in the CDR3. The ends were cut back, 0 bases at V and 6 bases at J, with 11 bases in the middle. Germline-derived CDR1 and CDR2 are LNHNV and YYDKDF (reference sequence).

The V call is TRBV4-3, the J call TRBJ2-7; TRBD2 aligns across 7 bases. V lost 3 bases to trimming and J lost 2 bases; unmatched junction nucleotides: 10. Looked up from germline, CDR1 is LGHNA and CDR2 is YSLEER. There are 16 residues in the CDR3. Written as DNA, the CDR3 is TGCGCCAGCAGCCAGGATTGGAGCGGGGCTACCTACGAGCAGTACTTC. Translated, it gives CASSQDWSGATYEQYF.

This clonotype was picked up a small number of times. This chain uses TRBV12-3 or TRBV12-4 with TRBJ2-7; 7 nucleotides agree with TRBD2. The CDR3 runs 15 residues. V shed 3 bases and J 2 bases; nucleotides not matched to a gene: 7. CDR3: CASSLGAGLPYEQYF. CDR3 nucleotides: TGTGCCAGCAGTTTGGGAGCGGGACTCCCCTACGAGCAGTACTTC.

This chain connects TRBV4-2 to TRBJ2-1, with D possibly being TRBD2 (6 bases). V was shortened by 0 bases and J by 8 bases, with 17 bases between the two germline ends. Germline loops: CDR1 LGHNA, CDR2 YNFKEQ. The CDR3 loop spans 16 amino acids. CDR3 DNA sequence: TGTGCCAGCAGCCAAGAGTGGCTAGCGAAAGCATATGAGCAGTTCTTC. Translation: CASSQEWLAKAYEQFF.

The chain links TRBV6-2 or TRBV6-3 to TRBJ2-2; possibly TRBD1 for D (6 bases). V lost 6 bases and J 6 bases, leaving 14 bases between the germline ends. Germline V lookup: CDR1 MNHEY, CDR2 SVGEGT. The length of the CDR3 is 14 residues. The CDR3 sequence is CASRITGRAGELFF. CDR3 sequence (DNA): TGTGCCAGCAGAATAACAGGGAGAGCCGGGGAGCTGTTTTTT.